One sample yielded the 26 T cell receptor beta chains listed below, sequenced in a study of CD8+ T cells in alopecia areata. Reverse transcription of extracted RNA yielded cDNA, which provided the sequencing template. Method: immunoSEQ multiplex PCR; TCRdb's copy keeps in-frame clones and lacks some. The repertoire holds around 120,000 clones, more than 45% seen once, with 0.46% in the top ten. The treatment here: oral pan-JAK inhibitor, 5-10 mg twice daily. Sequencing used CD4+ T cells sorted from blood, obtained at week 4, from a patient treated with tofacitinib. These receptor sequences come from a human donor with alopecia areata.

The chain has TRBV30 and TRBJ1-2; D is ambiguous. V was cut by 3 bases and J by 5 bases, with 16 bases left in between. Germline CDR1 reads GTSNPN; CDR2 reads SVGIG (reference sequence). The CDR3 runs 14 residues. DNA of the CDR3: TGTGCCTGGAGGTCGGGAGGAAAAGGGTATGGCTACACCTTC. Its translation is CAWRSGGKGYGYTF.

This clone was seen more than once but under ten times. The gene calls are TRBV5-1 and TRBJ1-2; weak D call: TRBD1 (6 bases). Per the germline V gene, CDR1 is SGHRS and CDR2 is YFSETQ. With 4 bases removed from V and 7 bases from J, the gap between germline ends came to 14 bases. The CDR3 is 13 residues long. The CDR3 nucleotides are TGCGCCAGCAGCCCAGGACAGTCAAGTGGCTACACCTTC. Translation gives CASSPGQSSGYTF.

In its sample, this clone was seen a few times. The chain employs TRBV6-5 and TRBJ1-2; tentatively, D is TRBD1 (5 bases). Between the trimmed V and J ends, which lost 2 bases and 4 bases, there was a span of 14 bases. Germline V gene data show CDR1 as MNHEY and CDR2 as SVGAGI. This CDR3 has 15 amino acids. The CDR3 sequence is CASSYGTAATYGYTF. The CDR3 coding sequence is TGTGCCAGCAGTTACGGGACGGCGGCGACCTATGGCTACACCTTC.

The table lists this clone with many counts. The chain carries TRBV5-1 and TRBJ2-3; TRBD2 matches at 12 bases. This CDR3 has 15 residues. The V gene's germline CDR1 is SGHRS and CDR2 YFSETQ. V shed 3 bases, J shed 4 bases, and the junction held 3 bases outside the gene matches. This chain's CDR3 is CASSSSGRAPDTQYF. The CDR3 nucleotides read TGCGCCAGCAGCTCTAGCGGGAGGGCCCCAGATACGCAGTATTTT. Based on the CDR3 plus reference TRBV5-1 and TRBJ2-3, the full variable domain is KAGVTQTPRYLIKTRGQQVTLSCSPISGHRSVSWYQQTPGQGLQFLFEYFSETQRNKGNFPGRFSGRQFSNSRSEMNVSTLELGDSALYLCASSSSGRAPDTQYFGPGTRLTVL.

The rearrangement joins TRBV30 to TRBJ1-2, with D unresolved. CDR3 size: 12 residues. From germline, CDR1 is GTSNPN and CDR2 SVGIG (reference sequence). V was trimmed by 7 bases and J by 7 bases, leaving 16 bases between them. The CDR3: CASELTHLGYTF. The DNA for the CDR3 is TGTGCCTCCGAATTGACCCACCTTGGCTACACCTTC.

The chain links TRBV30 to TRBJ2-2; TRBD1 is a possible D gene (6 bases). CDR3 length: 13 amino acids. V was clipped by 3 bases and J by 6 bases, with 11 bases between them. Germline V CDR1 and CDR2: GTSNPN, SVGIG (reference sequence). The CDR3 reads CAWRGNRAGELFF. The DNA for the CDR3 is TGTGCCTGGAGGGGGAACAGGGCCGGGGAGCTGTTTTTT.

The chain recombines TRBV15 with TRBJ2-1; D is unclear. Germline CDR1 is LNHNV and CDR2 is YYDKDF (reference sequence). The CDR3 loop spans 13 amino acids. The ends were cut back, 2 bases at V and 9 bases at J, with 11 bases in the middle. The CDR3 nucleotides are TGTGCCACCAGCAGACGATTAGGGATTGAGCAGTTCTTC. It yields the protein CATSRRLGIEQFF.

This clone appeared a few times. The chain is built from TRBV30 and TRBJ1-1; no definite D call. The germline V gene has CDR1 GTSNPN and CDR2 SVGIG (reference sequence). Trimming took off 0 bases at V and 6 bases at J, with 14 bases between the two ends. The CDR3 sequence is 14 residues long. This chain's CDR3 is CAWSVRGQDAEAFF. DNA for the CDR3: TGTGCCTGGAGTGTACGTGGTCAGGACGCTGAAGCTTTCTTT.

The CDR3 here is CASSYSRQGTYQPQHF. The CDR3 DNA sequence: TGTGCCAGCAGTTACAGTAGGCAGGGAACCTATCAGCCCCAGCATTTT. The rearrangement links TRBV6-6 to TRBJ1-5; tentatively, D is TRBD1 (5 bases). V shed 2 bases and J shed 5 bases, with 16 bases lying between them. In germline, CDR1 is MNHNY, CDR2 SVGAGI (reference sequence). CDR3 length: 16 residues.

This clone has a handful of counts. V is TRBV5-1 and J is TRBJ2-5, with D hard to call. V was trimmed by 1 base and J by 5 bases, leaving 6 bases between them. The V gene's germline CDR1 is SGHRS and CDR2 YFSETQ. CDR3 length: 12 amino acids. As DNA, the CDR3 is TGCGCCAGCAGCTTGCCGTCGGAGACCCAGTACTTC. Residues: CASSLPSETQYF.

The chain recombines TRBV5-1 with TRBJ2-3, with TRBD2 matching over 13 bases. There are 17 residues in the CDR3. J lost 6 bases, V lost 2 bases, and 9 bases had no gene match. CDR1 and CDR2 (germline): SGHRS, YFSETQ. CDR3 nucleotide sequence: TGCGCCAGCAGCTTAGACGGACTAGCGGGAGTGGGTGATACGCAGTATTTT. Amino acid sequence: CASSLDGLAGVGDTQYF.

The chain has TRBV2 and TRBJ1-2; D possibly corresponds to TRBD1 (5 bases). The CDR3 covers 13 residues. Germline V gives CDR1 SNHLY, CDR2 FYNNEI. Trimming took 11 bases from V and 4 from J, leaving 17 bases between them. The CDR3 here is CAGRGWGGYGYTF. CDR3 nucleotide sequence: TGTGCCGGTAGGGGCTGGGGCGGCTATGGCTACACCTTC.

This clone has only a few counts. V and J are TRBV7-9 and TRBJ1-1; 8 bases fit TRBD1. Germline CDR1 reads SEHNR; CDR2 reads FQNEAQ (reference sequence). The CDR3 length is 15 residues. The V and J ends lost 5 bases and 1 base, in that order; junction bases with no gene match: 6. The CDR3: CASSPTGTGNTEAFF. Written as DNA, the CDR3 is TGTGCCAGCAGCCCCACCGGGACAGGGAACACTGAAGCTTTCTTT.

The rearrangement uses TRBV30 and TRBJ2-2; TRBD1 matches 7 bases. The CDR3 consists of 13 residues. Germline loops: CDR1 GTSNPN, CDR2 SVGIG (reference sequence). The V segment lost 3 bases and the J segment 5 bases; nucleotides outside the gene matches: 3. The CDR3 region has the DNA TGTGCCTGGAGAAGGGACAGTACCGGGGAGCTGTTTTTT. The encoded protein is CAWRRDSTGELFF.

This clone was counted a single time. The chain is built from TRBV5-1 and TRBJ2-6; D uncertain. Germline V gene lookup returns CDR1 SGHRS and CDR2 YFSETQ. V was pared by 3 bases and J by 0 bases, with 4 bases between. This CDR3 is built from 14 residues. The CDR3 DNA sequence: TGCGCCAGCAGCTCTTTCTCTGGGGCCAACGTCCTGACTTTC. The encoded protein is CASSSFSGANVLTF.

The V gene is TRBV6-5, the J gene TRBJ2-4, with 8 bases fitting TRBD1. After removal of 6 bases from V and 6 bases from J, the junction contained 10 bases not matched to a gene. CDR1 and CDR2 (germline): MNHEY, SVGAGI. CDR3 size: 15 residues. The CDR3 DNA sequence: TGTGCCAGCAGCCCAAGACAGGGGAATGGAAACATTCAGTACTTC. Protein sequence: CASSPRQGNGNIQYF.

The chain combines TRBV7-9 with TRBJ2-3; no firm D call. Germline values: CDR1 SEHNR, CDR2 FQNEAQ (reference sequence). The CDR3 covers 16 residues. V was pared by 2 bases and J by 0 bases, with 12 bases between. The CDR3 DNA is TGTGCCAGCAGCTTACGAGGAGACACTAGCACAGATACGCAGTATTTT. It codes for CASSLRGDTSTDTQYF.

J is TRBJ2-1 and V is TRBV6-5; possible D gene TRBD2, 6 bases. The CDR3 spans 14 residues. Trimming took off 3 bases at V and 4 bases at J, with 10 bases between the two ends. CDR1 is MNHEY, CDR2 SVGAGI, per germline. The CDR3 here is CASSYGAGYNEQFF. DNA for the CDR3: TGTGCCAGCAGTTATGGGGCGGGGTACAATGAGCAGTTCTTC.

The rearrangement joins TRBV7-9 to TRBJ2-4, with 7 bases fitting TRBD1. This CDR3 is built from 15 residues. J was trimmed by 3 bases and V by 5 bases; bases with no gene match: 7. Germline V lookup: CDR1 SEHNR, CDR2 FQNEAQ (reference sequence). CDR3 DNA sequence: TGTGCCAGCAGCCCCTCCGGGACAGTCAAAAACATTCAGTACTTC. Translation gives CASSPSGTVKNIQYF.

The rearrangement links TRBV5-1 to TRBJ2-4, with D possibly matching TRBD1 (5 bases). Germline loops: CDR1 SGHRS, CDR2 YFSETQ. This CDR3 region has 14 residues. V was pared by 1 base and J by 1 base, with 6 bases between. The DNA of the CDR3 is TGCGCCAGCAGCTTGCAGGGTGCCAAAAACATTCAGTACTTC. Translated, it gives CASSLQGAKNIQYF.

This sequence joins TRBV6-4 and TRBJ2-2; D is uncertain. V shed 6 bases and J shed 6 bases, with 14 bases lying between them. The CDR3 has 14 amino acids. Germline-derived CDR1 and CDR2 are MRHNA and SNTAGT. The CDR3 sequence is CASRQDRTAGELFF. CDR3 coding DNA: TGTGCCAGCAGACAAGATCGTACAGCCGGGGAGCTGTTTTTT.

J is TRBJ2-3 and V is TRBV15, with D uncertain. CDR1 and CDR2 from the germline V gene are LNHNV and YYDKDF (reference sequence). The CDR3 is 15 residues long. Trimming shortened V by 0 bases and J by 4 bases, and 11 bases separated the two germline ends. As DNA, the CDR3 is TGTGCCACCAGCAGAGATCGTAAAGGATCAGATACGCAGTATTTT. It translates to CATSRDRKGSDTQYF.

The chain uses TRBV29-1 and TRBJ2-7; tentatively, D is TRBD1 or TRBD2 (6 bases each). The CDR3 spans 13 residues. V lost 4 bases and J 3 bases, leaving 13 bases between the germline ends. Per germline, CDR1 SQVTM and CDR2 ANQGSEA. As DNA, the CDR3 is TGCAGCGTTGGTTCGGGGGCTCTCTACGAGCAGTACTTC. This translates into CSVGSGALYEQYF.

There are a few counts of this clone. The chain is built from TRBV7-9 and TRBJ2-5; 9 nucleotides line up with TRBD1. This CDR3 spans 19 amino acids. Losses at the gene ends were 0 bases for V and 4 bases for J; bases not matched to a gene: 15. Germline V gives CDR1 SEHNR, CDR2 FQNEAQ (reference sequence). DNA for the CDR3: TGTGCCAGCAGCTTAGCGGACAGGGGAGTTGGGGGACCCGGAGAGACCCAGTACTTC. It translates to CASSLADRGVGGPGETQYF.

The chain links TRBV5-1 to TRBJ2-2; 10 bases fit TRBD1. The CDR3 has 16 amino acids. The germline gives CDR1 SGHRS, CDR2 YFSETQ. V gave up 4 bases and J gave up 4 bases; unmatched junction bases: 7. The CDR3 region is CASSTEWTGGTGELFF. Here the CDR3 DNA reads TGCGCCAGCAGCACCGAATGGACAGGGGGCACCGGGGAGCTGTTTTTT.

The rearrangement joins TRBV29-1 to TRBJ2-1; 8 nucleotides agree with TRBD1. This CDR3 region has 14 residues. J gave up 6 bases and V 5 bases, and 9 bases lay outside the gene matches. CDR1 is SQVTM and CDR2 is ANQGSEA in the germline V gene. The CDR3: CSVRHGQGGNEQFF. CDR3 coding DNA: TGCAGCGTTAGGCACGGACAGGGTGGCAATGAGCAGTTCTTC.